This T cell receptor beta chain was captured by sequencing in a study of shared clonotypes between healthy human individuals. Study at large: Samples came from a couple of female and a few male donors aged 18 to 49.

This table comes from immunoSEQ multiplex PCR, and its TCRdb copy is limited to in-frame clones, with some not included. The table records about 320,000 clones, 87% of them present only once. V was shortened by 4 bases and J by 0 bases, with 10 bases between the two germline ends. The CDR3 consists of 16 residues. Germline V gene sequence: CDR1 LGHNA, CDR2 YSLEER. Notes on the study in general: Clonotype sharing across several donors was observed for around 5% of naive CD4 clonotypes.

As regards this clone: Its antigen is unknown.

Sample: memory CD8+ T cells sorted from blood. Subset defined: CD45RO+ cells pooled with CCR7-negative TemRA cells. V and J are TRBV4-3 and TRBJ1-6; D is ambiguous. The receptor comes from a young man in good health. As DNA, the CDR3 is TGCGCCAGCAGCCCGGATGAGGGCTCCTATAATTCACCCCTCCACTTT. It translates to CASSPDEGSYNSPLHF.